This T cell receptor beta chain was recovered during a study of T cell responses to AZD1222 COVID-19 vaccine (dated by TCRdb to the early 2020s). Regarding the study in general: TCR sequencing was performed for 230 to 250 trial participants, of whom about 200 were given two doses of AZD1222 and about 25 were given two doses of MenACWY control vaccine. Trial participants were enrolled into age subgroups of 18-55, 56-69 and 70-plus years, which contained about 150, 27 and 61 TCR-sequenced participants, respectively. Study-wide findings and limitations: Participants were mostly white British, with more females than males. The authors suggested clonal diversity may have been underestimated. No day 14 peak-response samples were available, so repertoires were characterized only after the peak T cell response. In the small 56-69-year group, the increase in depth fell short of significance, most likely because of low power. After two AZD1222 doses, spike-specific TCR breadth and depth were significantly higher than at day 0 and than in MenACWY recipients. Conclusions about previously exposed vaccinees are limited, since just five to seven AZD1222 recipients were seropositive for SARS-CoV-2 at baseline. The vaccine-associated CD4 TCRs covered the entire spike protein, and the dominant responses fell in regions 160-218 and 743-854. Reportedly, almost half of the unique spike-specific TCRs recognized epitopes lying outside the regions that are mutated in the B.1.351 and B.1.1.7 variants.

The CDR3 regions of human TCRbeta chains were analyzed by immunosequencing. Processing in the source paper ran as follows. TCRs in the repertoires were matched against a reference library of SARS-CoV-2-specific TCRs that had been generated with the MIRA antigen-specificity platform. Breadth meant the fraction of unique TCRs that were SARS-CoV-2-associated, whereas depth meant the fraction of total T cells that were SARS-CoV-2-associated. Each spike-specific TCR was assigned to its reactive spike region and to a CD4 or CD8 class using the MIRA data. Log10-transformed breadth and depth values were compared by one-way ANOVA with Sidak's multiple comparisons tests. TCRdb provides this immuneACCESS table in a form limited to in-frame rearrangements. Some clones are lacking; in checked studies, under half of them reflect an unresolved V gene, and why the rest are absent is not known. V and J calls and clone size are copied from that table; D and trimming were computed from the DNA. The sample includes about 120,000 clones, with approximately 94% observed a single time. Around 3% of the sample lies in the top ten.

What the time point label conveys for this sample: about 28 days (+/-7) after the second vaccine dose. Because spike-specific TCR depth and breadth did not differ between the two schedules, AZD1222 recipients who got a second dose at roughly 4 weeks were pooled with those who got a second dose at roughly 12 weeks. The vaccinee samples were drawn from two UK trials, COV001 and COV002, one of which was a single-blind randomized controlled phase 2/3 trial testing AZD1222 (ChAdOx1 nCoV-19) in healthy adults. For TCRbeta chain sequencing, PBMC samples were collected from trial participants at day 0 and at day 28 after the second dose. CDR1 and CDR2, per the germline V gene, are SGHRS and YFSETQ. V drops 2 bases and J drops 4 bases, leaving 15 bases in between. Taken from cysteine to phenylalanine, the CDR3 has 15 residues. The only DNA kept is the CDR3, 45 bases in frame from the first base. Details on this clone: Its antigen remains unidentified. One base away there is no much larger clone; base qualities are not given.

Specimen: peripheral blood, collected 28 days after the second AZD1222 dose. The chain employs TRBV5-1 and TRBJ1-2; the D gene is perhaps TRBD1, from 5 matching bases. The TCR comes from an adult who received the AZD1222 COVID-19 vaccine. The nucleotide sequence is given as TGCGCCAGCAGCTTCGCCACAGGCGTCGGCTATGGCTACACCTTC. Its translation reads: CASSFATGVGYGYTF.